This is a list of T cell receptor beta chains from one sample in a study of cytomegalovirus exposure and HLA in healthy donors. Libraries were prepared by immunoSEQ multiplex PCR; TCRdb keeps only in-frame clonotypes and omits some of them. The data contain over 200,000 clones, 70% to 90% of them seen just once; the ten biggest clones take up 2.9%. Sequencing was performed on PBMCs. The receptors here all came from a woman under 30 in good health and CMV-seronegative. CDR3s include the opening cysteine and the closing phenylalanine or tryptophan. The order of the fields is D gene, J gene, CDR3 length, V gene, clone size, CDR3 DNA, CDR3 protein. A D gene is named only where the DNA matches it firmly. Some rows have no size entry. The others give once, few or many, or a class for an expanded clone.

.,TRBJ2-3,12,TRBV5-1,once,TGCGCCAGCAGCTGGCAGGGGGATACGCAGTATTTT,CASSWQGDTQYF
.,TRBJ1-1,14,TRBV6-6,few,TGTGCCAGCAGTTACACGGACACAGCCGTCGAAGCTTTCTTT,CASSYTDTAVEAFF
.,TRBJ2-3,16,TRBV5-1,.,TGCGCCAGCAGCTTCGTCCAGGGTCCAGCCACAGATACGCAGTATTTT,CASSFVQGPATDTQYF
TRBD1,TRBJ2-1,15,TRBV30,once,TGTGCCTGGAGTGCAGGACAGGGTAACTACAATGAGCAGTTCTTC,CAWSAGQGNYNEQFF
.,TRBJ1-3,14,TRBV7-2,.,TGTGCCAGCAGCCAACAGGGCTCTGGAAACACCATATATTTT,CASSQQGSGNTIYF
.,TRBJ2-2,13,TRBV6-5,.,TGTGCCAGCAGTTACATAGGGGACGGGGAGCTGTTTTTT,CASSYIGDGELFF
TRBD1,TRBJ2-7,12,TRBV7-9,.,TGTGCCAGCAGCCTACAGGGGTACGAGCAGTACTTC,CASSLQGYEQYF
TRBD1,TRBJ2-7,15,TRBV29-1,.,TGCAGCGCCTTCACCCTCGGGACAGGGACCTACGAGCAGTACTTC,CSAFTLGTGTYEQYF
TRBD1,TRBJ1-2,13,TRBV6-5,.,TGTGCCAGCAGACCAGGGGGCGCGGGCGGCTACACCTTC,CASRPGGAGGYTF
.,TRBJ1-1,11,TRBV6-5,.,TGTGCCAGCAGAAGGAGGGAATTGGCTTTCTTT,CASRRRELAFF
.,TRBJ2-7,14,TRBV6-5,few,TGTGCCACCCAGTCCGCCGTGAACTCCTACGAGCAGTACTTC,CATQSAVNSYEQYF
TRBD2,TRBJ2-1,15,TRBV5-4,.,TGTGCCAGCAGCTTGGATGCTAGCGGCTACAATGAGCAGTTCTTC,CASSLDASGYNEQFF
.,TRBJ2-7,10,TRBV28,.,TGTGCCAGCAGCCAGGACGAGCAGTACTTC,CASSQDEQYF
.,TRBJ2-5,15,TRBV28,.,TGTGCCAGCAGTTTAAATCGTCGTAGGGGCTCGACCCAGTACTTC,CASSLNRRRGSTQYF
TRBD2,TRBJ2-7,15,TRBV5-1,.,TGCGCCAGCAGCTTGATCGAGCGGGAGTCTTACGAGCAGTACTTC,CASSLIERESYEQYF
.,TRBJ2-7,14,TRBV2,.,TGTGCCAGCATCAAGACTGCCAACTCCTACGAGCAGTACTTC,CASIKTANSYEQYF
TRBD1,TRBJ2-5,14,TRBV18,.,TGTGCCAGCTCACCACGGGACAGCCAAGAGACCCAGTACTTC,CASSPRDSQETQYF
.,TRBJ2-3,14,TRBV9,once,TGTGCCAGCACCTACAGGGCTAGCACAGATACGCAGTATTTT,CASTYRASTDTQYF
.,TRBJ2-2,15,TRBV27,once,TGTGCCAGCAGTTTCGGCGGGCCTGGCACCGGGGAGCTGTTTTTT,CASSFGGPGTGELFF
.,TRBJ2-2,14,TRBV7-9,.,TGTGCCAGCAGCCAGACCCGGGACACCGGGGAGCTGTTTTTT,CASSQTRDTGELFF
TRBD2,TRBJ2-4,18,TRBV2,.,TGTGCCAGCAGTGACCCTAGCGGGATTTTTGAGGCGGAAAACATTCAGTACTTC,CASSDPSGIFEAENIQYF
TRBD1,TRBJ2-6,17,TRBV6-1,few,TGTGCCAGCAGTGCTTGGACAGGGGGCTCTGGGGCCAACGTCCTGACTTTC,CASSAWTGGSGANVLTF
.,TRBJ2-4,12,TRBV28,.,TGTGCCAGCAGCGCACTGGGGAGCATTCAGTACTTC,CASSALGSIQYF
.,TRBJ1-1,13,TRBV5-4,.,TGTGCCAGCAGCTTGGGAGCGGGCGGGGTGGCTTTCTTT,CASSLGAGGVAFF
TRBD1,TRBJ1-5,16,TRBV7-6,.,TGTGCCAGCAGCTTCGGGGTAGACAGGGATAGTCAGCCCCAGCATTTT,CASSFGVDRDSQPQHF
.,TRBJ1-1,14,TRBV28,.,TGTGCCAGCAGTTTACCCGGGGGTAAGACTGAAGCTTTCTTT,CASSLPGGKTEAFF
.,TRBJ2-7,12,TRBV28,once,TGTGCCTCCCGGGCGGACCGGGGCGAGCAGTACTTC,CASRADRGEQYF
TRBD2,TRBJ2-7,16,TRBV5-1,.,TGCGCCAGCAGCTTGGACCTAGCGGCAGCTCTCTACGAGCAGTACTTC,CASSLDLAAALYEQYF
TRBD2,TRBJ2-3,15,TRBV2,.,TGTGCCAGCAGTGAAGCGGGACTAGCGCAGAATACGCAGTATTTT,CASSEAGLAQNTQYF
TRBD2,TRBJ2-7,16,TRBV5-4,once,TGTGCCAGCAGCTTACTAGCGGGAGGGCCTGGCTACGAGCAGTACTTC,CASSLLAGGPGYEQYF
.,TRBJ1-2,15,TRBV19,.,TGTGCCAGTAGTACACACGGGAGGAGACACTATGGCTACACCTTC,CASSTHGRRHYGYTF
.,TRBJ2-2,13,TRBV28,.,TGTGCCAGCAGTTTCCCACAAACCGGGGAGCTGTTTTTT,CASSFPQTGELFF
.,TRBJ2-3,14,TRBV30,.,TGTGCCTGGACCCGGTCCCCCGGCACAGATACGCAGTATTTT,CAWTRSPGTDTQYF
TRBD2,TRBJ2-5,15,TRBV28,.,TGTGCCAGCAGTCGGATGGGACTAGCCCAAGAGACCCAGTACTTC,CASSRMGLAQETQYF
.,TRBJ2-2,18,TRBV18,.,TGTGCCAGCTCACCCCTCATATTCCGGGAAGAGGACACCGGGGAGCTGTTTTTT,CASSPLIFREEDTGELFF
TRBD2,TRBJ2-7,15,TRBV27,few,TGTGCCAGCAGTTTATTAGCGGGGGTAGCCTACGAGCAGTACTTC,CASSLLAGVAYEQYF
TRBD1,TRBJ1-2,15,TRBV2,.,TGTGCCAGCACTGTCTCAGGGGGAGCTAACTATGGCTACACCTTC,CASTVSGGANYGYTF
.,TRBJ2-7,13,TRBV27,.,TGTGCCAGCAGTTTATCTTCGGGCTACGAGCAGTACTTC,CASSLSSGYEQYF
TRBD1,TRBJ1-3,13,TRBV2,once,TGTGCCAGCAGGGAGGACAGGGCAGGAACCATATATTTT,CASREDRAGTIYF
.,TRBJ2-5,14,TRBV28,.,TGTGCCAGCAGCTCACACGGCGGGGAAGAGACCCAGTACTTC,CASSSHGGEETQYF